The 22 T cell receptor beta chains in this list originate from one sample, sequenced in a study of breast tumors, draining lymph nodes, adjacent tissues. Each CDR3 protein is one row after TCRdb ran MiXCR on the multiplex PCR reads. The sample lists fewer than 30,000 distinct CDR3 sequences, approximately 63% occurring once. Sequencing input: tumor-adjacent breast tissue. These receptors originate from a female donor with breast cancer. Some clones in this sample may be carry-over from other donors' samples.

This clonotype was counted ten times or more. The CDR3 region is CASSPRGFNEQFF. The CDR3 DNA reads as TGTGCCAGCTCACCACGGGGGTTCAATGAGCAGTTCTTC. This chain connects TRBV18 to TRBJ2-1; D is perhaps TRBD1 or TRBD2 (5 bases each). The CDR3 loop spans 13 amino acids. V lost 1 base and J lost 6, with 7 bases in between. Germline loops: CDR1 KGHSH, CDR2 LQKENI.

The V call is TRBV7-6, the J call TRBJ2-3, with 11 bases that match TRBD2. CDR3 length: 18 amino acids. The ends lost 2 bases at V and 2 bases at J; junction bases unmatched: 9. CDR1 is SGHVS and CDR2 is FNYEAQ in the germline V gene. The CDR3 coding sequence is TGTGCCAGCAGCTTAACGCCGGGACTAGCGGCGAACACAGATACGCAGTATTTT. It yields the protein CASSLTPGLAANTDTQYF.

This clonotype was counted a few times. The gene calls are TRBV15 and TRBJ1-1; no reliable D call. The V gene's germline CDR1 is LNHNV and CDR2 YYDKDF (reference sequence). The CDR3 consists of 15 residues. V dropped 3 bases and J dropped 1 base, with 12 bases sitting between them. CDR3 in amino acids: CATSREKGQNTEAFF. The CDR3 DNA reads as TGTGCCACCAGCAGGGAAAAGGGCCAGAACACTGAAGCTTTCTTT.

J is TRBJ2-3 and V is TRBV20-1; TRBD2 matches 14 bases. V trimming: 5 bases; J trimming: 5 bases; junction bases outside the gene matches: 6. Looked up from germline, CDR1 is DFQATT and CDR2 is SNEGSKA (reference sequence). The CDR3 length is 15 residues. CDR3 bases: TGCAGTGCTCAAGGGACTAGCGGGAGTCTAGATACGCAGTATTTT. Its protein product is CSAQGTSGSLDTQYF.

This clonotype was seen just once. V gene TRBV20-1 combines with J gene TRBJ2-7; TRBD2 agrees at 9 bases. V shed 1 base and J 3 bases; nucleotides not matched to a gene: 7. This CDR3 comprises 15 residues. Germline-derived CDR1 and CDR2 are DFQATT and SNEGSKA (reference sequence). CDR3 bases: TGCAGTGCTAGAGTTAGCGGGAGAACTAACTACGAGCAGTACTTC. Amino acids: CSARVSGRTNYEQYF.

Ten or more counts support this clonotype. The V call is TRBV7-2, the J call TRBJ1-5; D call uncertain. The ends were cut back, 5 bases at V and 1 base at J, with 12 bases in the middle. In germline, CDR1 is SGHTA, CDR2 FQGNSA. The CDR3 totals 15 residues. The CDR3, as DNA: TGTGCCAGCAGCCCCGGCGGGATGAGCAATCAGCCCCAGCATTTT. Amino acids: CASSPGGMSNQPQHF.

The chain combines TRBV10-1 with TRBJ2-5, with a weak D call TRBD1 (6 bases). This CDR3 spans 15 amino acids. The germline V gene has CDR1 WNHNN and CDR2 SYGVQD (reference sequence). Trimming removed 1 base at V and 2 bases at J, with 11 bases between. The CDR3 DNA sequence: TGCGCCAGCAGTGAGTTCCAGGGGCTGCAAGAGACCCAGTACTTC. Protein sequence: CASSEFQGLQETQYF.

The V and J genes are TRBV19 and TRBJ2-7, with a weak D call TRBD1 (6 bases). The CDR3 contains 16 residues. Trimming took 8 bases from V and 0 from J, leaving 20 bases between them. CDR1 and CDR2 (germline): LNHDA, SQIVND (reference sequence). CDR3 in amino acids: CASPSNRDTSSYEQYF. The CDR3 nucleotides read TGTGCCAGTCCCTCCAACCGGGACACGAGCTCCTACGAGCAGTACTTC. Full variable domain (missing parts from reference TRBV19 and TRBJ2-7): DGGITQSPKYLFRKEGQNVTLSCEQNLNHDAMYWYRQDPGQGLRLIYYSQIVNDFQKGDIAEGYSVSREKKESFPLTVTSAQKNPTAFYLCASPSNRDTSSYEQYFGPGTRLTVT.

The gene calls are TRBV20-1 and TRBJ1-5; D unclear. Trimming pared 2 bases from V and 3 bases from J, leaving 11 bases between. The CDR3 sequence is 14 residues long. Germline CDR1 and CDR2: DFQATT and SNEGSKA (reference sequence). The CDR3 protein is CSARPRGANQPQHF. As DNA, the CDR3 is TGCAGTGCTAGACCCCGGGGAGCCAATCAGCCCCAGCATTTT.

This chain connects TRBV6-2 or TRBV6-3 to TRBJ2-3; maybe TRBD2 (5 bases). The CDR3 spans 13 residues. Germline CDR1 reads MNHEY; CDR2 reads SVGEGT. Between the trimmed V and J ends, which lost 6 bases and 8 bases, there was a span of 15 bases. The chain's CDR3 is CASSNPGRGTQYF. CDR3 nucleotide sequence: TGTGCCAGCAGCAACCCAGGACGGGGTACGCAGTATTTT.

This chain connects TRBV20-1 to TRBJ2-7; D is unclear. Germline V gene lookup returns CDR1 DFQATT and CDR2 SNEGSKA (reference sequence). CDR3 length: 15 amino acids. Trimming left V 0 bases short and J 4 bases short, with 16 bases between. This CDR3 is CSARDTRAPDYEQYF. The CDR3 DNA is TGCAGTGCTAGAGATACAAGGGCGCCGGATTACGAGCAGTACTTC.

V and J are TRBV5-1 and TRBJ2-1; TRBD2 matches 14 bases. CDR1 and CDR2 (germline): SGHRS, YFSETQ. The trim removed 4 bases at V and 7 bases at J, leaving 16 bases unmatched. The CDR3 runs to 19 residues. CDR3 nucleotide sequence: TGCGCCAGCAGCCCGCTGACTAGCGGGAGGGCCAGGGGGGCTAATGAGCAGTTCTTC. It translates to CASSPLTSGRARGANEQFF.

This clonotype was detected ten times or more. V usage is TRBV11-2 and J usage is TRBJ2-1, with D tentatively TRBD2 (7 bases). Trimming cost V 5 bases and J 5 bases, with 16 bases left between them. The CDR3 contains 15 residues. Germline V CDR1 and CDR2: SGHAT, FQNNGV. The CDR3 spells CASSSQGLADNEQFF. The CDR3 coding sequence is TGTGCCAGCAGCAGTCAGGGGCTAGCGGACAATGAGCAGTTCTTC.

The chain is built from TRBV5-1 and TRBJ2-3; D unresolved. The CDR3 spans 14 residues. CDR1 SGHRS and CDR2 YFSETQ come from the germline V gene. The ends were cut back, 0 bases at V and 6 bases at J, with 11 bases in the middle. As DNA, the CDR3 is TGCGCCAGCAGCTTGGGGCAGGTTAGGGATACGCAGTATTTT. Its protein is CASSLGQVRDTQYF. Using reference TRBV5-1 and TRBJ2-3 for the parts outside the CDR3, the full variable domain is KAGVTQTPRYLIKTRGQQVTLSCSPISGHRSVSWYQQTPGQGLQFLFEYFSETQRNKGNFPGRFSGRQFSNSRSEMNVSTLELGDSALYLCASSLGQVRDTQYFGPGTRLTVL.

This chain joins TRBV7-2 and TRBJ2-1; 12 bases fit TRBD2. CDR3 length equals 16 residues. Trimming removed 6 bases from V and 2 bases from J; junction bases left unmatched: 5. Germline lookup yields CDR1 SGHTA and CDR2 FQGNSA. The chain's CDR3 is CASRLLAGGTYNEQFF. The CDR3 coding sequence is TGTGCCAGCAGACTACTAGCGGGAGGTACCTACAATGAGCAGTTCTTC.

This clonotype is medium-sized (0.01 to 0.1%) within its sample. V usage is TRBV7-3 and J usage is TRBJ1-3; D uncertain. Germline CDR1 and CDR2: SGHTA and FQGTGA. The CDR3 extends over 16 amino acids. V was cut by 3 bases and J by 4 bases, with 16 bases left in between. The CDR3 protein is CASSFWVEGYGNTIYF. The DNA for the CDR3 is TGTGCCAGCAGCTTTTGGGTCGAGGGCTACGGAAACACCATATATTTT.

The J gene is TRBJ2-7, the V gene TRBV4-2; the match to TRBD2 covers 10 bases. The ends lost 1 base at V and 8 bases at J; junction bases unmatched: 5. This CDR3 is 14 amino acids long. Germline-derived CDR1 and CDR2 are LGHNA and YNFKEQ. The CDR3: CASSQGGLADKQYF. The CDR3 nucleotides read TGTGCCAGCAGCCAAGGCGGACTAGCGGACAAGCAGTACTTC.

The chain recombines TRBV5-1 with TRBJ1-6; D is uncertain. The CDR3 has 16 residues. CDR1 is SGHRS, CDR2 YFSETQ, per germline. Trimming shortened V by 0 bases and J by 0 bases, and 7 bases separated the two germline ends. The CDR3 nucleotides read TGCGCCAGCAGCTTGGCCGGGAGCTCCTATAATTCACCCCTCCACTTT. Amino acid sequence: CASSLAGSSYNSPLHF. Supplemented by reference TRBV5-1 and TRBJ1-6, the full variable domain reads KAGVTQTPRYLIKTRGQQVTLSCSPISGHRSVSWYQQTPGQGLQFLFEYFSETQRNKGNFPGRFSGRQFSNSRSEMNVSTLELGDSALYLCASSLAGSSYNSPLHFGNGTRLTVT.

This clonotype was seen many times. This sequence joins TRBV6-1 and TRBJ2-5; TRBD2 is a possible D gene (7 bases). The germline V and J ends were trimmed by 8 bases and 5 bases, with 18 bases remaining between them. This CDR3 is built from 14 residues. Germline V gene sequence: CDR1 MNHNS, CDR2 SASEGT. The CDR3 protein is CASHVGGAMETQYF. The DNA for the CDR3 is TGTGCCAGCCATGTAGGGGGGGCTATGGAGACCCAGTACTTC.

This chain uses TRBV20-1 with TRBJ2-7, with TRBD1 matching 7 bases. CDR1 is DFQATT, CDR2 SNEGSKA, per germline (reference sequence). The CDR3 spans 17 residues. The V gene end was trimmed by 0 bases and the J gene end by 2 bases; junction bases not matched to a gene: 13. The DNA of the CDR3 is TGCAGTGCTAGAGACCCCTCCACAGGGGAGAGGACCTACGAGCAGTACTTC. As protein: CSARDPSTGERTYEQYF.

V is TRBV10-2 and J is TRBJ2-3; perhaps TRBD1 as D (5 bases). The V and J ends lost 0 bases and 2 bases respectively, with 6 bases between them. The CDR3 spans 14 residues. Germline V gene data show CDR1 as WSHSY and CDR2 as SAAADI. The CDR3 sequence is CASSESRVTDTQYF. For the CDR3, the DNA is TGCGCCAGCAGTGAGTCCAGGGTCACAGATACGCAGTATTTT.

This rearrangement joins TRBV6-2 or TRBV6-3 to TRBJ2-1, with D possibly being TRBD1 (5 bases). Germline CDR1 reads MNHEY; CDR2 reads SVGEGT. The CDR3 has 13 residues. Deletions cut 10 bases from V and 2 bases from J, with 12 bases between. CDR3 protein: CAISDSPYNEQFF. In DNA, the CDR3 is TGTGCCATCTCCGACAGTCCCTACAATGAGCAGTTCTTC.